Below, one T cell receptor beta chain is given with its context. Its antigen is not known. CDR3 length: 16 residues. Germline lookup yields CDR1 SGHTA and CDR2 FQGNSA. J lost 8 bases, V lost 1 base, and 8 bases had no gene match. The data originate from a study of cytomegalovirus exposure and HLA in healthy donors. In the PCR, 60 Vbeta and 13 Jbeta primers were used. Data came from immunoSEQ multiplex PCR; TCRdb stores just in-frame clones and leaves some out. This repertoire includes about 120,000 clones. Study conclusions and caveats: The listing of some 170 TCR beta chains classed them as cytomegalovirus-associated.

The TCR sequence derives from a woman aged 40-49 years in good health and CMV-seropositive. The chain combines TRBV7-2 with TRBJ2-2, with TRBD1 identical over 9 bases. The sample was PBMCs. CDR3 coding DNA: TGTGCCAGCAGCTTAGGCCTTTCACAGGGGGCAGGGGAGCTGTTTTTT. As protein: CASSLGLSQGAGELFF.